This T cell receptor (beta chain) was observed in a study of cytomegalovirus exposure and HLA in healthy donors. Study findings and constraints: Per a later analysis, about 18,000 TCR beta sequences showed association with HLA alleles at 0.05 false discovery rate.

As for this clone: Its antigen is unidentified.

With 60 Vbeta and 13 Jbeta primers, the PCR was carried out. Data came from immunoSEQ multiplex PCR; TCRdb stores just in-frame clones and leaves some out. The sample holds 85,000 to 130,000 clones, 78% seen once. Germline V gene lookup returns CDR1 LGHNA and CDR2 YSLEER. Germline trimming cut 3 bases from V and 4 bases from J; bases unmatched to any gene: 5. This CDR3 region has 15 residues. The sample was PBMCs. This chain uses TRBV4-3 with TRBJ1-4; TRBD1 aligns across 7 bases. This sequence originates from a woman between 40 and 50 years old in good health and CMV-seronegative. The DNA of the CDR3 is TGCGCCAGCAGCCAGGGACAGAGAAATAATGAAAAACTGTTTTTT. It translates to CASSQGQRNNEKLFF.